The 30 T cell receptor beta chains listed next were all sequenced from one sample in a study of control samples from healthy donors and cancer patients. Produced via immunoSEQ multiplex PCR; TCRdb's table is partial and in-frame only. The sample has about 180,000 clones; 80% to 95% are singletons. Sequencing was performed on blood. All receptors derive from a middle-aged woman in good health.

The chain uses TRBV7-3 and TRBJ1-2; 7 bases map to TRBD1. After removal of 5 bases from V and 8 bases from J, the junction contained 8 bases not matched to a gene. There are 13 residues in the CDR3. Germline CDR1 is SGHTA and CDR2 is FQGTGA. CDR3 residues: CASSPQGGVGYTF. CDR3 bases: TGTGCCAGCAGCCCCCAGGGGGGGGTAGGCTACACCTTC.

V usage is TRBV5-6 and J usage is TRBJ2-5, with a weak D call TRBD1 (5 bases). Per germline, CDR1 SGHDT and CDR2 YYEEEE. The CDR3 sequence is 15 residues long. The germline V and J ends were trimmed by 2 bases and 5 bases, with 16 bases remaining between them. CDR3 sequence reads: CASSLTGPGWETQYF. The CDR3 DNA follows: TGTGCCAGCAGCTTAACAGGCCCAGGATGGGAGACCCAGTACTTC.

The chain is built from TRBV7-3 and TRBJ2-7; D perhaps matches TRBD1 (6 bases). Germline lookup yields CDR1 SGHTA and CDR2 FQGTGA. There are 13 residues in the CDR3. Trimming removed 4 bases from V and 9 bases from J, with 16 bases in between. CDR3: CASSSEQGRGQYF. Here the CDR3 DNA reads TGTGCCAGCAGCTCGGAACAGGGAAGAGGGCAGTACTTC.

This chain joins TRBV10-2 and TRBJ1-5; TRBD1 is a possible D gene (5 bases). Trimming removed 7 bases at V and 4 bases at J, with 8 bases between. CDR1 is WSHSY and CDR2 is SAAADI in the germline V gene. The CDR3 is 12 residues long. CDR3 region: CASTTGNQPQHF. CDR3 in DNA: TGCGCCAGCACCACAGGAAATCAGCCCCAGCATTTT.

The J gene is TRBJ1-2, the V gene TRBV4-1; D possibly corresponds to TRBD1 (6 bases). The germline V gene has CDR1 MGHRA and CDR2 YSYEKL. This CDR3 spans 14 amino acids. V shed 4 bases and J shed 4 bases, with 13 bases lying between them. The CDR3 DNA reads TGCGCCAGCAGCCCCTTACAGGGTAGCTATGGCTACACCTTC. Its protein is CASSPLQGSYGYTF.

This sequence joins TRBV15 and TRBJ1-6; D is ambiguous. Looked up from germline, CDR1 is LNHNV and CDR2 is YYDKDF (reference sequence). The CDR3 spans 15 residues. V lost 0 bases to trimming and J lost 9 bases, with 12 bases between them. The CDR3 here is CATSRDREGGSPLHF. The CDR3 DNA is TGTGCCACCAGCAGAGATAGGGAAGGTGGTTCACCCCTCCACTTT.

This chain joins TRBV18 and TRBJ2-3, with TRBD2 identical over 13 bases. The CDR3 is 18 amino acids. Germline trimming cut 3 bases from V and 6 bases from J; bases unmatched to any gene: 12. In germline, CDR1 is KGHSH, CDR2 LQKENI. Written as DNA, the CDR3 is TGTGCCAGCTCACCTGTAACAGGACTAGCGGGGGCCAGGGATACGCAGTATTTT. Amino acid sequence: CASSPVTGLAGARDTQYF. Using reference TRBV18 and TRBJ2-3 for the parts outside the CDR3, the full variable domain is NAGVMQNPRHLVRRRGQEARLRCSPMKGHSHVYWYRQLPEEGLKFMVYLQKENIIDESGMPKERFSAEFPKEGPSILRIQQVVRGDSAAYFCASSPVTGLAGARDTQYFGPGTRLTVL.

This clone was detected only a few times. The CDR3 is CASSHRGGSPLHF. The CDR3 nucleotides read TGTGCCAGCAGCCACAGGGGGGGTTCACCCCTCCACTTT. The V call is TRBV14, the J call TRBJ1-6; 7 nucleotides align to TRBD1. V shed 3 bases, J shed 9 bases, and the junction held 2 bases outside the gene matches. Germline lookup yields CDR1 SGHDN and CDR2 FVKESK. CDR3 size: 13 residues.

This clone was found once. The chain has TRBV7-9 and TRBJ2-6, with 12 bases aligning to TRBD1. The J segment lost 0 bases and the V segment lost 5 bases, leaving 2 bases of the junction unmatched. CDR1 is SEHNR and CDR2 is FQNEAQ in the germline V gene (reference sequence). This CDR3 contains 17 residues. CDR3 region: CASSQGQGASGANVLTF. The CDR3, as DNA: TGTGCCAGCAGCCAGGGACAGGGGGCCTCTGGGGCCAACGTCCTGACTTTC.

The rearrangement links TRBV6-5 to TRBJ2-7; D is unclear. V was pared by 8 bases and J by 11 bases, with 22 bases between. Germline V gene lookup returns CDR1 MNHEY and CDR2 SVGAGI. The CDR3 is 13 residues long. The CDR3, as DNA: TGTGCCAGCGTTGCTGGTTCGGCTACTTGGAAGTACTTC. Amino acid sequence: CASVAGSATWKYF.

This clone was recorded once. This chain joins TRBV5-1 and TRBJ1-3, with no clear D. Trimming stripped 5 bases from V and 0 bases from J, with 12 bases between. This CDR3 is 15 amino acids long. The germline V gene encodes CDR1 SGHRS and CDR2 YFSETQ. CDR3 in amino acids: CASRELENSGNTIYF. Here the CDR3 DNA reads TGCGCCAGCAGGGAACTGGAGAACTCTGGAAACACCATATATTTT.

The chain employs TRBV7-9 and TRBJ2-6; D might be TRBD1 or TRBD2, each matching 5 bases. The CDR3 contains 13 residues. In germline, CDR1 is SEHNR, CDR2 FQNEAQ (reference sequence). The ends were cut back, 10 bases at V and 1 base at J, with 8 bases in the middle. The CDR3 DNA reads TGTGCCAATGAGGGGTCTGGGGCCAACGTCCTGACTTTC. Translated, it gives CANEGSGANVLTF.

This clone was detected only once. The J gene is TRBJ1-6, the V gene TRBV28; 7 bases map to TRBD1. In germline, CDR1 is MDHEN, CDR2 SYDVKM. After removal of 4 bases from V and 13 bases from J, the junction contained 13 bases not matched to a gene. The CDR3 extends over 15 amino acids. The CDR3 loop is CASSSLGTEAQPLHF. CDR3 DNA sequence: TGTGCCAGCAGTTCCCTCGGGACAGAGGCTCAGCCCCTCCACTTT. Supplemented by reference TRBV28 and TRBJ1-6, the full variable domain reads DVKVTQSSRYLVKRTGEKVFLECVQDMDHENMFWYRQDPGLGLRLIYFSYDVKMKEKGDIPEGYSVSREKKERFSLILESASTNQTSMYLCASSSLGTEAQPLHFGNGTRLTVT.

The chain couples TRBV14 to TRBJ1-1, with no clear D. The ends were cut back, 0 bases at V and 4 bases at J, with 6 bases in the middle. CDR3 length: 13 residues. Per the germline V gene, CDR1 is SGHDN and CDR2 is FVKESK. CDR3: CASSQDVGTEAFF. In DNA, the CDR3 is TGTGCCAGCAGCCAAGATGTGGGCACTGAAGCTTTCTTT.

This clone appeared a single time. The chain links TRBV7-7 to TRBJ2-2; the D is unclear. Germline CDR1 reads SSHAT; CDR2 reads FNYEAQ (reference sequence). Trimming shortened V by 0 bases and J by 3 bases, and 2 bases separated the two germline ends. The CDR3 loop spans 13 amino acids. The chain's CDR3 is CASSLADTGELFF. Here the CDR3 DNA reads TGTGCCAGCAGCTTAGCCGACACCGGGGAGCTGTTTTTT.

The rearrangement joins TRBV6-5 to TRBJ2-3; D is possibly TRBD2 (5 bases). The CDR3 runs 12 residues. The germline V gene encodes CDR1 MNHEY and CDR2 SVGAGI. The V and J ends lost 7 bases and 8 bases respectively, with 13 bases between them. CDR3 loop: CASTSFFGTQYF. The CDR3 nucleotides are TGTGCCAGCACTAGCTTTTTCGGTACGCAGTATTTT.

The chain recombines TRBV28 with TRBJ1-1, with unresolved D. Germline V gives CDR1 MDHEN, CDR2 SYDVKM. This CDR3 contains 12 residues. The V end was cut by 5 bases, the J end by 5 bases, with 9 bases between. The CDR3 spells CASSVRRTEAFF. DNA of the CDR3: TGTGCCAGCAGTGTCCGGAGGACTGAAGCTTTCTTT.

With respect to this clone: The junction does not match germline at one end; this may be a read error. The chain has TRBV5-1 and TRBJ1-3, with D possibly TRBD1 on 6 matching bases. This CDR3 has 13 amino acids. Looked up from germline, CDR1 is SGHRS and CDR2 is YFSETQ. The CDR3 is CASSEGRGSRRFF. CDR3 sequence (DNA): TGCGCCAGCAGCGAGGGTAGGGGGTCCCGCCGTTTTTTT.

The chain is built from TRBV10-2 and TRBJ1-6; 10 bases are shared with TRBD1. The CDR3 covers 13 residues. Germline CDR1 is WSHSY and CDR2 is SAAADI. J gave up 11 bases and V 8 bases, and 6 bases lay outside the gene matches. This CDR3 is CASLGQGKAPLHF. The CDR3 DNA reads TGCGCCAGCCTGGGACAGGGGAAGGCACCCCTCCACTTT.

Here the CDR3 reads CASSILAGTDTQYF. CDR3 DNA: TGTGCCAGTAGTATTCTAGCGGGGACAGATACGCAGTATTTT. This sequence joins TRBV19 and TRBJ2-3, with 9 bases fitting TRBD2. The germline V gene encodes CDR1 LNHDA and CDR2 SQIVND (reference sequence). J lost 3 bases, V lost 3 bases, and 1 base had no gene match. The CDR3 extends over 14 amino acids.

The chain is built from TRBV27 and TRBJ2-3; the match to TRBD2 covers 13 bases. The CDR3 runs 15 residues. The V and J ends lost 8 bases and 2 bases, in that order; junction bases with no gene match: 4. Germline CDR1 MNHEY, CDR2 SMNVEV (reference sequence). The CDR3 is CASRLAGGNTDTQYF. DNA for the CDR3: TGTGCCAGCCGACTAGCGGGGGGAAACACAGATACGCAGTATTTT.

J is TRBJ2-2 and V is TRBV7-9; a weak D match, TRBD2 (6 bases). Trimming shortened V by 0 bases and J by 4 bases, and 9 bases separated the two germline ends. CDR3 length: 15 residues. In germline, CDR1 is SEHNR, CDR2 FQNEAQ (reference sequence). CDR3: CASSLAGGTTGELFF. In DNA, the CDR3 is TGTGCCAGCAGCTTAGCGGGGGGAACCACCGGGGAGCTGTTTTTT.

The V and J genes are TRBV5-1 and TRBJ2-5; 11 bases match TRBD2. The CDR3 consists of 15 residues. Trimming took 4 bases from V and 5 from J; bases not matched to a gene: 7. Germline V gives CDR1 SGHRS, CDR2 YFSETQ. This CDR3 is CASSPGTSGWETQYF. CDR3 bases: TGCGCCAGCAGCCCCGGGACTAGCGGTTGGGAGACCCAGTACTTC.

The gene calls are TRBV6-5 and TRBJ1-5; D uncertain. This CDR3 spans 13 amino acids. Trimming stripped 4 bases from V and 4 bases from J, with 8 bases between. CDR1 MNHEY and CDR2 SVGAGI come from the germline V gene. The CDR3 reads CASSSLGNQPQHF. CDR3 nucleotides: TGTGCCAGCAGTTCTCTGGGGAATCAGCCCCAGCATTTT.

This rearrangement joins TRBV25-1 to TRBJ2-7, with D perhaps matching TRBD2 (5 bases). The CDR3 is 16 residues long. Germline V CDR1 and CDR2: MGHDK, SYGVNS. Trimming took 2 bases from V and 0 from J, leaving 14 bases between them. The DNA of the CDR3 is TGTGCCAGCAGTGAAACCAGAGGGCAGGACTCCTACGAGCAGTACTTC. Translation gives CASSETRGQDSYEQYF.

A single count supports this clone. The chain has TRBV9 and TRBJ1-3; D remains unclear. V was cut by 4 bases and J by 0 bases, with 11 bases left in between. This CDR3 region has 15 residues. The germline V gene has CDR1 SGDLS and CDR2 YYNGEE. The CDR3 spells CASSPEPSSGNTIYF. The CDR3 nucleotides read TGTGCCAGCAGCCCCGAACCGAGCTCTGGAAACACCATATATTTT.

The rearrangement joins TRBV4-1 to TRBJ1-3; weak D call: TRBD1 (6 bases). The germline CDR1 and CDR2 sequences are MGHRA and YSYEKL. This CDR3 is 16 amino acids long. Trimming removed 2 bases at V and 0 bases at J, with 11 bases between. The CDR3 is CASSQPTRGSGNTIYF. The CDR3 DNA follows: TGCGCCAGCAGCCAACCCACCAGGGGCTCTGGAAACACCATATATTTT.

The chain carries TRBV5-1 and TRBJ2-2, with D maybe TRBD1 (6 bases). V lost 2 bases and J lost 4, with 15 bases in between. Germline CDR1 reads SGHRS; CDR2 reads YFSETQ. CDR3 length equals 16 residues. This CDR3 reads CASSFGQGSGTGELFF. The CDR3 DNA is TGCGCCAGCAGCTTCGGGCAGGGGTCGGGCACCGGGGAGCTGTTTTTT.

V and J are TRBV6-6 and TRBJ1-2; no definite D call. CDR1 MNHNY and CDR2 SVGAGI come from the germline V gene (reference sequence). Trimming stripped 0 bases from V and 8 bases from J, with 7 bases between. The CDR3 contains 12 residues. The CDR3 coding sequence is TGTGCCAGCAGTTACTCTGAGGTCGGCTACACCTTC. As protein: CASSYSEVGYTF.

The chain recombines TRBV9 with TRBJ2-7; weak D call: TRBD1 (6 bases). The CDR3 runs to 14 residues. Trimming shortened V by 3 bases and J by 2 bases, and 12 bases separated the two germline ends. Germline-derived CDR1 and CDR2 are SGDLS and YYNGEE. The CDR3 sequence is CASSDQGYPYEQYF. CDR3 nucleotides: TGTGCCAGCAGCGATCAGGGGTACCCCTACGAGCAGTACTTC.